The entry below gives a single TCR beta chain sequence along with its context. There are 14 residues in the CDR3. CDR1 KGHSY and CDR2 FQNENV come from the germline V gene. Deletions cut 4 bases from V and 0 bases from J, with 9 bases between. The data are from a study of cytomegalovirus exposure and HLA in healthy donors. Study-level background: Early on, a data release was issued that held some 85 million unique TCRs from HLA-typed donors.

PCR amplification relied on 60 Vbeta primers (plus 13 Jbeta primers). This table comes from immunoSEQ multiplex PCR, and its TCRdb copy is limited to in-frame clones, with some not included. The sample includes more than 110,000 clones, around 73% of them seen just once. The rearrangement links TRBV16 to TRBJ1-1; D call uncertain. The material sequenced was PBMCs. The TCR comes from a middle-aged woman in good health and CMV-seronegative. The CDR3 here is CASSPLSVNTEAFF. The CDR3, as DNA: TGTGCCAGCAGCCCTTTGTCGGTGAACACTGAAGCTTTCTTT. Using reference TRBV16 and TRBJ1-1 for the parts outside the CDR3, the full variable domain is GEEVAQTPKHLVRGEGQKAKLYCAPIKGHSYVFWYQQVLKNEFKFLISFQNENVFDETGMPKERFSAKCLPNSPCSLEIQATKLEDSAVYFCASSPLSVNTEAFFGQGTRLTVV.